The clone carrying this T cell receptor beta chain appeared once. Its antigen is currently unknown. Germline V gene lookup returns CDR1 SGHNT and CDR2 YYREEE (reference sequence). V shed 0 bases and J shed 1 base, with 4 bases lying between them. The CDR3 extends over 13 amino acids. This entry is derived from a study of cytomegalovirus exposure and HLA in healthy donors. The study, taken as a whole, reports: Rarity held for most TCR sequences, but there were some public TCRs that occurred in many donors.

Here immunoSEQ multiplex PCR was the method, and the copy in TCRdb shows in-frame clones only, minus some. The sample records roughly 80,000 clones, 85% to 95% being singletons. The gene calls are TRBV5-4 and TRBJ1-1, with D hard to call. The source material was PBMCs. This sequence originates from a man aged 18 to 30 in good health and CMV-seronegative. The CDR3 reads CASSLAKNTEAFF. CDR3 sequence (DNA): TGTGCCAGCAGCTTGGCTAAGAACACTGAAGCTTTCTTT.